This record looks at one T cell receptor beta chain sequence and its context. The sample is drawn from a study of blood T cell repertoires in COVID-19. At the level of the study: Acute and convalescent COVID-19 samples came from the United States, Italy and Spain.

V was shortened by 2 bases and J by 4 bases, with 15 bases between the two germline ends. The CDR3 is 15 amino acids. Germline V gene data show CDR1 as SGDLS and CDR2 as YYNGEE. Per the original methods: Nucleated cell counts were estimated from reference gene primer amplification. Generated by immunoSEQ multiplex PCR, the TCRdb table keeps only in-frame clones and is missing some. The V and J calls and clone size were taken over from that table, and D and trimming were inferred from the DNA. The sample includes approximately 220,000 clones, around nine tenths seen only once; the top ten take less than 0.75%.

The clonotype was recovered from a man in his forties with acute or convalescent COVID-19. The sequenced material came from peripheral blood. V usage is TRBV9 and J usage is TRBJ1-2; no clear D. Here the CDR3 reads CASSVLTLESYGYTF. The CDR3, as DNA: TGTGCCAGCAGCGTTCTTACCCTTGAGTCCTATGGCTACACCTTC. The whole variable domain, filled in from reference TRBV9 and TRBJ1-2, reads DSGVTQTPKHLITATGQRVTLRCSPRSGDLSVYWYQQSLDQGLQFLIQYYNGEERAKGNILERFSAQQFPDLHSELNLSSLELGDSALYFCASSVLTLESYGYTFGSGTRLTVV.